This TCR beta chain was sequenced in a study of patients and donors after allogeneic stem cell transplantation. The V and J ends lost 5 bases and 1 base respectively, with 8 bases between them. This CDR3 spans 13 amino acids. This clonotype showed up just a few times. Each CDR3 protein gets one entry after TCRdb re-called the RT-PCR reads with MiXCR. The sample shows 150,000 or so distinct CDR3 sequences, approximately 24% of them seen only once. The chain uses TRBV12-3 or TRBV12-4 and TRBJ2-5; D gene ambiguous. The sequencing sample was made of blood, either unsorted or a sorted T cell fraction (not recorded which). The TCR comes from a human donor who was either an allogeneic HSCT recipient or a stem cell or donor lymphocyte infusion donor (not recorded which). It is not recorded whose cells these are; they may come from a transplant donor. The CDR3 spells CASSPHGQETQYF. CDR3 coding DNA: TGTGCCAGCAGTCCTCACGGCCAAGAGACCCAGTACTTC.